Listed below are T cell receptor beta chains from one sample, sequenced in a study of control samples from healthy donors and cancer patients. Generated by immunoSEQ multiplex PCR, the TCRdb table keeps only in-frame clones and is missing some. This table has 400,000 to 450,000 clones, 80% to 95% appearing once. Sample: PBMCs. The receptors were sampled from a man in his forties with head and neck cancer. CDR3s include the opening cysteine and the closing phenylalanine or tryptophan. D genes are given only for firm matches. Size is omitted from some rows. Given values are once, few, many or a class for expanded clones.

clone_size	j_call	d_call	v_call	cdr3_nt	cdr3_aa
.	TRBJ2-5	TRBD2	TRBV4-2	TGTGCCAGCAGCCCTAGGCGGACTAGCGGGATCCGCGAGACCCAGTACTTC	CASSPRRTSGIRETQYF
.	TRBJ2-7	TRBD1	TRBV10-3	TGTGCCATCAGTCCGGGACAGGGCGAGCAGTACTTC	CAISPGQGEQYF
.	TRBJ2-1	.	TRBV9	TGTGCCAGCAGCGGAACACAGGGAGGACGCTACAATGAGCAGTTCTTC	CASSGTQGGRYNEQFF
once	TRBJ2-1	.	TRBV5-4	TGTGCCAGCAGCCAACAGCCCGGACACAAAAACAATGAGCAGTTCTTC	CASSQQPGHKNNEQFF
once	TRBJ2-7	.	TRBV6-5	TGTGCCAGCAGTTACTCTAGGCAGGGCCAGTACGAGCAGTACTTC	CASSYSRQGQYEQYF
once	TRBJ2-1	TRBD2	TRBV7-2	TGTGCCAGCAGCGCAGGACTAGATGCGTTCTTC	CASSAGLDAFF
.	TRBJ1-4	.	TRBV27	TGTGCCAGCAGACCGAACAGGGCCCCGAATGAAAAACTGTTTTTT	CASRPNRAPNEKLFF
.	TRBJ2-7	TRBD1	TRBV7-9	TGTGCCAGCAGCTCCGCAGGACAGGGGGCGCTTTACGAGCAGTACTTC	CASSSAGQGALYEQYF
.	TRBJ1-2	TRBD1	TRBV3-1/TRBV3-2	TGTGCCAGCAGCCTGGGACAGGGGGCTCTTTATGGCTACACCTTC	CASSLGQGALYGYTF
.	TRBJ2-3	TRBD2	TRBV28	TGTGCCAGCAGTTCTCCCGCTAGCGGGGTTTTCTCTGGAACAGATACGCAGTATTTT	CASSSPASGVFSGTDTQYF
.	TRBJ2-5	TRBD2	TRBV13	TGTGCCAGCAGCTCACGGGGGGTGGGGACGGAGACCCAGTACTTC	CASSSRGVGTETQYF
.	TRBJ1-4	.	TRBV27	TGTGCCAGCAGACCCGGGACGCCTAATGAAAAACTGTTTTTT	CASRPGTPNEKLFF
once	TRBJ1-6	TRBD1	TRBV27	TGTGCCAGCAGTCCAGGGACAGGGAGCTCCTATAATTCACCCCTCCACTTT	CASSPGTGSSYNSPLHF
.	TRBJ2-7	TRBD1	TRBV27	TGTGCCAGCAGTCCCGCCCCTCGGACAGGGCGACCCTACGAGCAGTACTTC	CASSPAPRTGRPYEQYF
.	TRBJ2-3	TRBD2	TRBV14	TGTGCCAGCAGCCCGGGACGGGGGGACGGATACACAGATACGCAGTATTTT	CASSPGRGDGYTDTQYF
.	TRBJ1-6	.	TRBV28	TGTGCCAGCAAAGGGGTAACGGTTTCACCCCTCCACTTT	CASKGVTVSPLHF
.	TRBJ2-3	TRBD2	TRBV11-2	TGTGCCAGCAGCCCAGGACTAGCTTTTGGTACGCAGTATTTT	CASSPGLAFGTQYF
.	TRBJ1-1	.	TRBV5-4	TGTGCCAGCAGCTTGGAATCGCAGGGGCTTACTGAAGCTTTCTTT	CASSLESQGLTEAFF
.	TRBJ1-1	TRBD1	TRBV27	TGTGCCAGCAGTCTCCGGGACAGGGGGCTCGGCACTGAAGCTTTCTTT	CASSLRDRGLGTEAFF
few	TRBJ2-5	TRBD1	TRBV19	TGTGCCAGTACCCGCCAGGGACAGGCGTATGAGACCCAGTACTTC	CASTRQGQAYETQYF
.	TRBJ1-1	.	TRBV27	TGTGCCAGCAGTTCGACACGAAACACTGAAGCTTTCTTT	CASSSTRNTEAFF
.	TRBJ1-2	TRBD1	TRBV6-6	TGTGCCAGCAGGGACAGGGAGGCGGGCTATGGCTACACCTTC	CASRDREAGYGYTF
.	TRBJ1-6	TRBD1	TRBV6-6	TGTGCCAGCAGTTACTCGGCAGGGGGAAGCGATTCACCCCTCCACTTT	CASSYSAGGSDSPLHF
once	TRBJ2-7	.	TRBV21-1	TGTGCCAGCAGCAAAAACTCGCTCCGGGACAGGACCTACGAGCAGTACTTC	CASSKNSLRDRTYEQYF
once	TRBJ1-5	.	TRBV7-9	TGTGCCAGCAGCCGGGACGGCCAAGGGGGTCAGCCCCAGCATTTT	CASSRDGQGGQPQHF
.	TRBJ2-2	TRBD2	TRBV14	TGTGCCAGCAGCCTTAGCGGGGAGAACACCGGGGAGCTGTTTTTT	CASSLSGENTGELFF
once	TRBJ2-7	TRBD1	TRBV30	TGTGCCTGGAGACCCCTACGGACAGGGACTTACGAGCAGTACTTC	CAWRPLRTGTYEQYF
.	TRBJ1-1	.	TRBV12-3/TRBV12-4	TGTGCCAGCAGGGGGAACACTGAAGCTTTCTTT	CASRGNTEAFF
.	TRBJ2-1	TRBD2	TRBV30	TGTGCCTGGAGAACACCGCCGGGACTAGCGGGAGGAACCTACAATGAGCAGTTCTTC	CAWRTPPGLAGGTYNEQFF
.	TRBJ2-1	.	TRBV2	TGTGCCAGCAGTGAAGCTATTCTGGGGGCCCCTAGCTCCTACAATGAGCAGTTCTTC	CASSEAILGAPSSYNEQFF
once	TRBJ1-5	.	TRBV19	TGTGCCAGTAGTATAGCTTCGGGCGGCGGCAATCAGCCCCAGCATTTT	CASSIASGGGNQPQHF
.	TRBJ2-7	TRBD1	TRBV19	TGTGCCAGTAGTGTTCCACCCGGGACAGGGGGCTGGGACGAGCAGTACTTC	CASSVPPGTGGWDEQYF
.	TRBJ1-1	.	TRBV9	TGTGCCAGCAGCCAATCATTGGGTGTGGAACATGAAGCTTTCTTT	CASSQSLGVEHEAFF
once	TRBJ1-2	.	TRBV27	TGTGCCAGCAGTCCCGTCGGGGGCGGTAACTATGGCTACACCTTC	CASSPVGGGNYGYTF
.	TRBJ1-6	.	TRBV19	TGTGCCAGTAGTATGTTTCCCTATTCGGATTCACCCCTCCACTTT	CASSMFPYSDSPLHF
.	TRBJ1-5	.	TRBV27	TGTGCCAGCAGTTTAGGCGCAGGGGTAAGCCAGCCCCAGCATTTT	CASSLGAGVSQPQHF
.	TRBJ1-5	.	TRBV19	TGTGCCAGTAGTCTTAGGACAGAGATCAATCAGCCCCAGCATTTT	CASSLRTEINQPQHF
.	TRBJ2-3	.	TRBV12-3/TRBV12-4	TGTGCCAGCAGTCCCCGGTACACAGATACGCAGTATTTT	CASSPRYTDTQYF
.	TRBJ2-4	TRBD2	TRBV14	TGTGCCAGCACCCTCGCACGGAGCGGGAGAGAGAACATTCAGTACTTC	CASTLARSGRENIQYF
.	TRBJ1-1	.	TRBV11-3	TGTGCCAGCAGCTTAGATAACAGGGCTGAAGCTTTCTTT	CASSLDNRAEAFF
.	TRBJ2-3	TRBD1	TRBV7-3	TGTGCCAGCAGCTTACGACAGGGAGTGGGTACAGATACGCAGTATTTT	CASSLRQGVGTDTQYF
.	TRBJ2-7	.	TRBV7-8	TGTGCCAGCAGCCCCGGCCAGGGGATAACGGGCTACGAGCAGTACTTC	CASSPGQGITGYEQYF
.	TRBJ1-2	TRBD1	TRBV6-2/TRBV6-3	TGTGCCAGCAGTTCTGCCTTGACAGGGGGAATTTTTGGCTACACCTTC	CASSSALTGGIFGYTF
.	TRBJ2-1	.	TRBV19	TGTGCCAGTAGTATGTGGGGGGGCCTTAATGAGCAGTTCTTC	CASSMWGGLNEQFF
.	TRBJ2-7	.	TRBV6-5	TGTGCCAGCAGCCGATCCGCAGGGCACTACGAGCAGTACTTC	CASSRSAGHYEQYF
.	TRBJ1-5	.	TRBV2	TGTGCCAGCAGGCAGGGTAATCAGCCCCAGCATTTT	CASRQGNQPQHF
once	TRBJ2-7	.	TRBV15	TGTGCCACCAGCAGAGATCCCGTTCCGGCAGCCGAGCAGTACTTC	CATSRDPVPAAEQYF
.	TRBJ2-1	.	TRBV21-1	TGTGCCAGCAGCACCCCCAGCGGGGCTGACAATGAGCAGTTCTTC	CASSTPSGADNEQFF
.	TRBJ2-1	.	TRBV13	TGTGCCAGCAAGGTTGGCTCATACAATGAGCAGTTCTTC	CASKVGSYNEQFF
.	TRBJ2-5	.	TRBV27	TGTGCCAGCGGTCTCGCGATTGTAGGCCAAGAGACCCAGTACTTC	CASGLAIVGQETQYF
.	TRBJ2-1	.	TRBV6-6	TGTGCCAGCAGTCCGTCGGATGGCTCCTACAATGAGCAGTTCTTC	CASSPSDGSYNEQFF
.	TRBJ1-4	.	TRBV2	TGTGCCAGCGGGTGGCCATCTACCCGACCAACTAATGAAAAACTGTTTTTT	CASGWPSTRPTNEKLFF
.	TRBJ2-2	TRBD1	TRBV18	TGTGCCAGCTCACCCCTTGGGACAGGAAGCACCGGGGAGCTGTTTTTT	CASSPLGTGSTGELFF
once	TRBJ1-2	.	TRBV4-1	TGCGCCAGCAGCCCTCGAATAAGTGGAACAGCCTCGAGCGACTATGGCTACACCTTC	CASSPRISGTASSDYGYTF
.	TRBJ1-2	.	TRBV27	TGTGCCAGCAGTTTTGGTCTGAACTATGGCTACACCTTC	CASSFGLNYGYTF
.	TRBJ2-7	TRBD1	TRBV30	TGTGCCTGGAACAAGGACAGGGGCAACGAGCAGTACTTC	CAWNKDRGNEQYF
.	TRBJ1-5	.	TRBV7-8	TGTGCCAGCAGCTCTGGGGCAGCGAACAATCAGCCCCAGCATTTT	CASSSGAANNQPQHF